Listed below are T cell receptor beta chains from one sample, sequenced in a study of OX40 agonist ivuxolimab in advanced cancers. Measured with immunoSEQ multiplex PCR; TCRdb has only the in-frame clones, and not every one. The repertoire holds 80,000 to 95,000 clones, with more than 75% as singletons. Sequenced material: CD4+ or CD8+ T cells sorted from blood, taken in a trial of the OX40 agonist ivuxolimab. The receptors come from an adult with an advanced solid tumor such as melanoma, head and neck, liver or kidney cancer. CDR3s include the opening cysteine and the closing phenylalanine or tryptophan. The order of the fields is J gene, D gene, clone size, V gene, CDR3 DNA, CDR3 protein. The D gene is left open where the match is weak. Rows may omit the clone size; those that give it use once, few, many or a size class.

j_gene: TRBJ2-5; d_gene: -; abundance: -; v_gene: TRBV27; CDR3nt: TGTGCCAGCTCCGCATACGTTTCCTACGGAGAGACCCAGTACTTC; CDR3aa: CASSAYVSYGETQYF
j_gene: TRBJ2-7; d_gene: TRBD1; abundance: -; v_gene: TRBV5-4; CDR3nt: TGTGCCAGCAGCCCGGGGACAGGGCGAGAGCAGTACTTC; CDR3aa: CASSPGTGREQYF
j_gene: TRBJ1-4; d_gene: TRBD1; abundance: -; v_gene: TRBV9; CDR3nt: TGTGCCAGCTCGGGACAGCTTAATGAAAAACTGTTTTTT; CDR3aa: CASSGQLNEKLFF
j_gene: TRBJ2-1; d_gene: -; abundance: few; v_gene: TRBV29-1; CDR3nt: TGCAGCGTAAACCGGGGCCGGAATGAGCAGTTCTTC; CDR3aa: CSVNRGRNEQFF
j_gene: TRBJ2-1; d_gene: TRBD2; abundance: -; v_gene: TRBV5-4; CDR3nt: TGTGCCAGCAGCCAGACTAGCGGGGGGGCAGATGAGCAGTTCTTC; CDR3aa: CASSQTSGGADEQFF
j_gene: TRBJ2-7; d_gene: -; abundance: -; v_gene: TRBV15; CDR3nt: TGTGCCACCAGCAGAATCCGTGGAGGGCCGGACGAGCAGTACTTC; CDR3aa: CATSRIRGGPDEQYF
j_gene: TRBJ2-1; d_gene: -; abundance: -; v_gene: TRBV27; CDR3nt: TGTGCCAGCCACCCGTCGGGGACCTACAATGAGCAGTTCTTC; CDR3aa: CASHPSGTYNEQFF
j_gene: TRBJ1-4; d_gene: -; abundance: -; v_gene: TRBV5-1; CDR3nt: TGCGCCAGCAGCTTAATTGGCCAAAATGAAAAACTGTTTTTT; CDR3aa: CASSLIGQNEKLFF
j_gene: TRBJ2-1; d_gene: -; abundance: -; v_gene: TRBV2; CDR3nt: TGTGCCAGCCTTGACTTTAGCTCCTACAATGAGCAGTTCTTC; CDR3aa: CASLDFSSYNEQFF
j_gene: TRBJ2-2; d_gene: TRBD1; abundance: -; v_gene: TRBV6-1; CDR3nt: TGTGCCAGCAAACTGGGACAGGGGAGCGGGGAGCTGTTTTTT; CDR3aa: CASKLGQGSGELFF
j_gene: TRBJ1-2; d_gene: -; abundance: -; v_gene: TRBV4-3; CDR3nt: TGCGCCAGCAGCCAAGAAGACTATGGCTACACCTTC; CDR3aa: CASSQEDYGYTF
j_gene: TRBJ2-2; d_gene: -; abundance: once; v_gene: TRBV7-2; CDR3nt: TGTGCCAGCACCCTAGGGTCCCTGGCGAACACCGGGGAGCTGTTTTTT; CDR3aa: CASTLGSLANTGELFF